This TCR beta chain was identified during a study of CD8 T cells in Susac syndrome. Whole-study results and caveats: That the number of individuals in its TCR sequencing and HLA analysis was relatively small was acknowledged by the study.

Trimming took off 3 bases at V and 1 base at J, with 13 bases between the two ends. CDR3 length: 15 residues. In germline, CDR1 is SGHKS, CDR2 YYEKEE (reference sequence). Concerning this clonotype itself: Its antigen remains unknown.

Reverse transcription of roughly 0.5 to 1 ug RNA was performed with random hexamers. Amplification of TCR beta CDR3 used immunoSEQ multiplex PCR across 54 Vbeta and 13 Jbeta. TCRdb redid the calling of the immunoSEQ multiplex PCR reads with MiXCR, one entry per CDR3 protein. The sample has 150,000 to 200,000 distinct CDR3 sequences, around 94% seen once. The chain carries TRBV5-5 and TRBJ1-1; D is ambiguous. The sequencing sample was made of CD4+ T cells from PBMCs. The sequence came from a human donor with multiple sclerosis. The CDR3 DNA is TGTGCCAGCAGCTCCCAAACAGCATCGAACACTGAAGCTTTCTTT. The encoded protein is CASSSQTASNTEAFF.